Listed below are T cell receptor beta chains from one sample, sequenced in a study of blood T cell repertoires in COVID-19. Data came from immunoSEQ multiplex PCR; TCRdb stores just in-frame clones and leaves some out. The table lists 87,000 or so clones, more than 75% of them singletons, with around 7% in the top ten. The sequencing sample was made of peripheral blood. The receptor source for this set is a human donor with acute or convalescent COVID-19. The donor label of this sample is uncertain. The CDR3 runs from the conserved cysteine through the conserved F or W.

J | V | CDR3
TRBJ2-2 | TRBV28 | CASSLAGGVSGELFF
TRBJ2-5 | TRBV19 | CATSLAGGAETQYF
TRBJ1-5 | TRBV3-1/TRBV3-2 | CASSGGHSNQPQHF
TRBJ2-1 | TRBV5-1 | CASSLPSGQGLFF
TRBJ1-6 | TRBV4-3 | CASSPPPTGAEGSPLHF
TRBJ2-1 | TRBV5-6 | CASSPLGLAGGYNEQFF
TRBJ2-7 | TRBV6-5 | CASSSLAGGDYEQYF
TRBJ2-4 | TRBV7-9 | CASEGQVKNIQYF
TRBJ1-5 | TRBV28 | CFFQGYNQPQHF
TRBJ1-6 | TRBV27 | CASSFRQSPSSYNSPLHF
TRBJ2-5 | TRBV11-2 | CASSSQEAVVQETQYF
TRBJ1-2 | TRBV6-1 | CASSAKSSGTGGPNYGYTF
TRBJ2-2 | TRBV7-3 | CASSLVSESGDNTGELFF
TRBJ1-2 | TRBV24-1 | CATTTGGYTF
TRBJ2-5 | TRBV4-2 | CASSQEASGGGETQYF
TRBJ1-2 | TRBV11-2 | CASSSPRGAYGYTF
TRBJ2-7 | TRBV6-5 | CASSYSIGNAEYEQYF
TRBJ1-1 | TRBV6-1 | CASSEDPSWNTEAFF
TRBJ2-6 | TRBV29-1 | CSVEKGSSGESGANVLTF
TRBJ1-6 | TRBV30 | CAWRLNSPLHF
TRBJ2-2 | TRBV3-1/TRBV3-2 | CASSAEVGELFF
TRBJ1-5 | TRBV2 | CASSGGTGLNQPQHF
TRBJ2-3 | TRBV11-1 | CASSFPGQGVVTQYF
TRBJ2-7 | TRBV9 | CASSVALAGEPYEQYF
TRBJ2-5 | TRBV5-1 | CASSLQGGETQYF
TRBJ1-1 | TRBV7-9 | CASSFRLKGQLAFF
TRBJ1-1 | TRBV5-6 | CASSWGDSKNTEAFF
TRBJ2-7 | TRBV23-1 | CATQPGSYEQYF
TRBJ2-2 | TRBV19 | CASSHFANTGELFF